The following is a TCR beta chain sequence with its context. The CDR3 is 15 amino acids. Germline V lookup: CDR1 MDHEN, CDR2 SYDVKM. V shed 5 bases and J shed 1 base, with 14 bases lying between them. The sample comes from a study of PD-1 blockade in classical Hodgkin lymphoma. Brentuximab vedotin exposure varied, and every patient relapsed after autologous stem cell transplantation. TCRdb keeps only in-frame clones here, not all; method: immunoSEQ multiplex PCR. The table records 20,000 to 30,000 clones, roughly four fifths of them present only once. This clonotype originated in a human donor with classical Hodgkin lymphoma. Sequencing used peripheral blood mononuclear cells (PBMCs), obtained before the second cycle of nivolumab. The chain uses TRBV28 and TRBJ1-1; D not resolved. The DNA for the CDR3 is TGTGCCAGCAGTCCGTCGCGCGCCAGGAACACTGAAGCTTTCTTT. This encodes CASSPSRARNTEAFF.